The T cell receptor (beta chain) described here comes from a study of identical twins. Notes on the study in general: In cord blood, abundant beta clonotypes had fewer insertions; memory showed no trend.

V lost 3 bases and J 9 bases, leaving 12 bases between the germline ends. CDR3 length equals 13 residues. Germline V gives CDR1 LNHDA, CDR2 SQIVND (reference sequence). To note about this clonotype: Its specificity is not known.

Each CDR3 protein gets one entry after TCRdb re-called the 5' RACE reads with MiXCR. The sample carries under 250,000 distinct CDR3 sequences, less than 10% recorded once. Donors uniformly comprised healthy Caucasians. Specimen: memory (CD45RO+) T cells sorted from blood. V is TRBV19 and J is TRBJ2-4; D is possibly TRBD2 (5 bases). The sequence was collected from a woman between 18 and 29 years old in good health. The CDR3 loop is CASSIPGSSIQYF. The CDR3 DNA follows: TGTGCCAGTAGTATCCCGGGGTCGAGCATTCAGTACTTC.